These 18 T cell receptor beta chains were sequenced from one sample in a study of shared clonotypes between healthy human individuals. Clones were sequenced by immunoSEQ multiplex PCR, and TCRdb holds only the in-frame ones, with some missing. The sample holds 400,000 to 500,000 clones, 65% to 80% seen once. Specimen: PBMCs. The receptors originated from a woman in her thirties or forties in good health. Some clones in this sample may be carry-over from other donors' samples.

The chain has TRBV25-1 and TRBJ2-6; no clear D. The CDR3 totals 15 residues. Germline loops: CDR1 MGHDK, CDR2 SYGVNS. V lost 6 bases, J lost 0 bases, and 9 bases lay in between. The CDR3: CASRGLGSGANVLTF. The CDR3 DNA follows: TGTGCCAGCAGGGGGTTGGGCTCTGGGGCCAACGTCCTGACTTTC.

Details on this clone: This CDR3 is missing its conserved last phenylalanine or tryptophan, likely due to a read error. No DNA is shown, since the ends of the CDR3 on it are uncertain; the CDR3 is the one TCRdb lists. This sequence joins TRBV4-2 and TRBJ2-3; the DNA was not used to check the table's D call, TRBD2. Germline CDR1 is LGHNA and CDR2 is YNFKEQ. Counting both end residues, the CDR3 totals 8 amino acids. The CDR3 sequence: CASTGGPP.

The V gene is TRBV6-1, the J gene TRBJ2-7, with D possibly being TRBD1 (6 bases). The CDR3 spans 14 residues. CDR1 MNHNS and CDR2 SASEGT come from the germline V gene. The germline V and J ends were trimmed by 7 bases and 5 bases, with 18 bases remaining between them. This CDR3 reads CASNPGDPGDEQYF. The CDR3 DNA is TGTGCCAGCAACCCAGGGGATCCAGGGGACGAGCAGTACTTC.

This chain uses TRBV5-1 with TRBJ2-3; TRBD2 aligns across 8 bases. Germline lookup yields CDR1 SGHRS and CDR2 YFSETQ. The CDR3 is 16 amino acids. The V segment lost 6 bases and the J segment 2 bases; nucleotides outside the gene matches: 11. The CDR3 is CASNSLTSGDTDTQYF. DNA of the CDR3: TGCGCCAGCAATTCCTTAACTAGCGGAGACACAGATACGCAGTATTTT. The whole variable domain, filled in from reference TRBV5-1 and TRBJ2-3, reads KAGVTQTPRYLIKTRGQQVTLSCSPISGHRSVSWYQQTPGQGLQFLFEYFSETQRNKGNFPGRFSGRQFSNSRSEMNVSTLELGDSALYLCASNSLTSGDTDTQYFGPGTRLTVL.

This chain connects TRBV9 to TRBJ1-5; D remains unclear. Germline CDR1 SGDLS, CDR2 YYNGEE. The ends were cut back, 0 bases at V and 7 bases at J, with 8 bases in the middle. The CDR3 is 13 residues long. The CDR3 loop reads CASSVGEEQPQHF. The CDR3 DNA is TGTGCCAGCAGCGTAGGGGAGGAGCAGCCCCAGCATTTT.

V gene TRBV6-6 combines with J gene TRBJ2-7; TRBD2 matches 15 bases. This CDR3 has 14 amino acids. J gave up 9 bases and V 10 bases, and 10 bases lay outside the gene matches. Germline V gene sequence: CDR1 MNHNY, CDR2 SVGAGI (reference sequence). CDR3 loop: CATRLGLAGGGQYF. The CDR3 DNA is TGTGCCACCCGTCTGGGACTAGCGGGAGGTGGGCAGTACTTC.

The chain recombines TRBV5-1 with TRBJ2-1, with 10 bases matching TRBD2. Trimming took 4 bases from V and 6 from J; bases not matched to a gene: 13. The germline V gene has CDR1 SGHRS and CDR2 YFSETQ. The CDR3 totals 17 residues. In DNA, the CDR3 is TGCGCCAGCAGCCCCGGAGATCTAGCGGGAGTTGTCAATGAGCAGTTCTTC. It is translated as CASSPGDLAGVVNEQFF.

This sequence joins TRBV19 and TRBJ1-5; possible D gene TRBD1, 5 bases. The CDR3 length is 16 residues. V lost 11 bases and J lost 5, with 25 bases in between. Germline V gives CDR1 LNHDA, CDR2 SQIVND (reference sequence). The DNA for the CDR3 is TGTGCCCCCCTCATCCCCGGAGGGGAATGGGATCAGCCCCAGCATTTT. Translated, it gives CAPLIPGGEWDQPQHF.

This rearrangement joins TRBV6-6 to TRBJ2-2, with TRBD1 matching 11 bases. The V gene end was trimmed by 5 bases and the J gene end by 4 bases; junction bases not matched to a gene: 0. The CDR3 has 14 residues. The germline V gene encodes CDR1 MNHNY and CDR2 SVGAGI (reference sequence). This chain's CDR3 is CASSGTGGTGELFF. CDR3 DNA sequence: TGTGCCAGCAGTGGGACAGGGGGCACCGGGGAGCTGTTTTTT.

This chain links TRBV18 with TRBJ2-7, with 7 nucleotides matching TRBD1. CDR1 and CDR2 (germline): KGHSH, LQKENI. V gave up 5 bases and J gave up 2 bases; unmatched junction bases: 6. CDR3 length equals 14 residues. This CDR3 is CASSAGTETYEQYF. DNA for the CDR3: TGTGCCAGCTCAGCCGGGACAGAAACCTACGAGCAGTACTTC.

This clone has only one observation. The rearrangement joins TRBV6-4 to TRBJ2-1; D is undetermined. Germline loops: CDR1 MRHNA, CDR2 SNTAGT. This CDR3 is 13 amino acids long. Trimming left V 10 bases short and J 9 bases short, with 19 bases between. The CDR3 reads CATPVGPTGEQFF. In DNA form, the CDR3 reads TGTGCCACCCCGGTCGGTCCTACGGGTGAGCAGTTCTTC.

V gene TRBV27 combines with J gene TRBJ1-1, with TRBD1 identical over 7 bases. The germline gives CDR1 MNHEY, CDR2 SMNVEV (reference sequence). This CDR3 spans 16 amino acids. Trimming removed 5 bases from V and 1 base from J; junction bases left unmatched: 10. The DNA of the CDR3 is TGTGCCAGCAGTCCCACGCCGAACAGGGGGAACACTGAAGCTTTCTTT. It specifies CASSPTPNRGNTEAFF.

J is TRBJ2-1 and V is TRBV7-9; weak D call: TRBD2 (6 bases). The CDR3 is made up of 14 amino acids. Germline values: CDR1 SEHNR, CDR2 FQNEAQ (reference sequence). The ends were cut back, 3 bases at V and 3 bases at J, with 9 bases in the middle. Written as DNA, the CDR3 is TGTGCCAGCAGCTTTGTCGGGGGCTACAATGAGCAGTTCTTC. Encoded protein: CASSFVGGYNEQFF.

This chain connects TRBV19 to TRBJ2-7; D unclear. Trimming left V 1 base short and J 5 bases short, with 6 bases between. CDR1 LNHDA and CDR2 SQIVND come from the germline V gene (reference sequence). The CDR3 has 12 amino acids. CDR3 bases: TGTGCCAGTAGTATAGCCCCCCACGAGCAGTACTTC. It is translated as CASSIAPHEQYF.

The chain carries TRBV7-2 and TRBJ2-5; a weak D match, TRBD2 (5 bases). Looked up from germline, CDR1 is SGHTA and CDR2 is FQGNSA. The CDR3 covers 14 residues. Trimming stripped 5 bases from V and 3 bases from J, with 13 bases between. This chain's CDR3 is CASSLRTAEETQYF. CDR3 nucleotide sequence: TGTGCCAGCAGCCTCCGGACTGCTGAAGAGACCCAGTACTTC.

The chain has TRBV7-9 and TRBJ1-5, with D perhaps matching TRBD1 (5 bases). The CDR3 sequence is 14 residues long. Germline loops: CDR1 SEHNR, CDR2 FQNEAQ (reference sequence). V lost 5 bases to trimming and J lost 4 bases, with 12 bases between them. The CDR3 sequence is CASSRDSKNQPQHF. CDR3 nucleotide sequence: TGTGCCAGCAGCAGAGACAGCAAGAATCAGCCCCAGCATTTT.

V usage is TRBV5-5 and J usage is TRBJ2-5; tentatively, D is TRBD2 (7 bases). Looked up from germline, CDR1 is SGHKS and CDR2 is YYEKEE (reference sequence). This CDR3 is built from 17 residues. Trimming cost V 0 bases and J 2 bases, with 17 bases left between them. This CDR3 reads CASSLVLPRGAQETQYF. The CDR3 DNA is TGTGCCAGCAGCTTGGTCCTTCCCCGGGGGGCACAAGAGACCCAGTACTTC.

Only one count was recorded for this clone. The chain has TRBV7-9 and TRBJ2-7; 10 positions agree with TRBD2. Trimming at V came to 0 bases and at J to 6 bases, leaving 5 bases not matched to a gene. Germline V lookup: CDR1 SEHNR, CDR2 FQNEAQ (reference sequence). The CDR3 has 15 residues. In DNA, the CDR3 is TGTGCCAGCAGCTTAGCGCTAGGGACTAGCGTCGAGCAGTACTTC. This gives the protein CASSLALGTSVEQYF. Supplemented by reference TRBV7-9 and TRBJ2-7, the full variable domain reads DTGVSQNPRHKITKRGQNVTFRCDPISEHNRLYWYRQTLGQGPEFLTYFQNEAQLEKSRLLSDRFSAERPKGSFSTLEIQRTEQGDSAMYLCASSLALGTSVEQYFGPGTRLTVT.